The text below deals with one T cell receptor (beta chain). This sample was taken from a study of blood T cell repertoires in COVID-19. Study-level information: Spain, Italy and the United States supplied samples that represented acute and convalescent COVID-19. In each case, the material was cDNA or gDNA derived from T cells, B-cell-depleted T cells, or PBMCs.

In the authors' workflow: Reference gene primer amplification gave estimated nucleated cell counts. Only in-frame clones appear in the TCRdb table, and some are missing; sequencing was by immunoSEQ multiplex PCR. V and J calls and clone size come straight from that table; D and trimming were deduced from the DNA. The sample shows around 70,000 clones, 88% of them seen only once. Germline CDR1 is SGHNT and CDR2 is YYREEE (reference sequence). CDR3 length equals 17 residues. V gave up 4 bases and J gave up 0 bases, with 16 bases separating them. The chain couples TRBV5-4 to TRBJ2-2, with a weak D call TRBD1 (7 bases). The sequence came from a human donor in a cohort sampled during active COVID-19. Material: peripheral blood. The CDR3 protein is CASSRGTDLTNTGELFF. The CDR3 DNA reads TGTGCCAGCAGCCGGGGGACAGACCTTACGAACACCGGGGAGCTGTTTTTT.